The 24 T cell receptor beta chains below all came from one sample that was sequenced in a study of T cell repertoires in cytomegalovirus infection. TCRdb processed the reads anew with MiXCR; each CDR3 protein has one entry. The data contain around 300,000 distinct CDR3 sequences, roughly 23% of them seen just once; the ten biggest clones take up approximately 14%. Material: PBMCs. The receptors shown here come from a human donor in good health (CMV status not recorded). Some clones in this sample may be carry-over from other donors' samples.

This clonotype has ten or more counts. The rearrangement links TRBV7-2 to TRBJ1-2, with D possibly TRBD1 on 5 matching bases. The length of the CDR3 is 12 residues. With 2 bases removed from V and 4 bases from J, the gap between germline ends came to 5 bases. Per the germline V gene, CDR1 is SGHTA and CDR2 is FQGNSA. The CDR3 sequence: CASSLTGYGYTF. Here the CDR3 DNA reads TGTGCCAGCAGCTTAACAGGCTATGGCTACACCTTC.

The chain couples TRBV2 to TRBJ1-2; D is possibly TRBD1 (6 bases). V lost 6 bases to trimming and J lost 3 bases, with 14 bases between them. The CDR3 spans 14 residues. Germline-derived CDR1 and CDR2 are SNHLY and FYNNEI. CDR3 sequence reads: CASRVGTIDYGYTF. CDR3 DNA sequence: TGTGCCAGCAGGGTTGGGACAATCGACTATGGCTACACCTTC. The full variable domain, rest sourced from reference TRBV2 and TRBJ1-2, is EPEVTQTPSHQVTQMGQEVILRCVPISNHLYFYWYRQILGQKVEFLVSFYNNEISEKSEIFDDQFSVERPDGSNFTLKIRSTKLEDSAMYFCASRVGTIDYGYTFGSGTRLTVV.

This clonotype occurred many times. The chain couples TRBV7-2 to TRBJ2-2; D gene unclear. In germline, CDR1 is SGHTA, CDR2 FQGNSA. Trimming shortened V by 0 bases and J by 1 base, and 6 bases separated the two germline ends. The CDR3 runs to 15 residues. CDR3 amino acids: CASSLAPGNTGELFF. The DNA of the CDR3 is TGTGCCAGCAGCTTAGCCCCAGGGAACACCGGGGAGCTGTTTTTT.

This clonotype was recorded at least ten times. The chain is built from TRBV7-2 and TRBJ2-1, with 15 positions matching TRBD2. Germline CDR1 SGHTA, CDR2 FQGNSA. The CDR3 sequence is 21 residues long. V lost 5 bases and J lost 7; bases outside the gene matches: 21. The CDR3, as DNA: TGTGCCAGCAGCCGCCACGGACTAGCGGGAGGGGCGACTATAGTAGGTAATGAGCAGTTCTTC. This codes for CASSRHGLAGGATIVGNEQFF.

CDR3 nucleotide sequence: TGTGCCAGCAGCCGGACAGGGCCTAACTCTGGGGCCAACGTCCTGACTTTC. Translated, it gives CASSRTGPNSGANVLTF. The V gene is TRBV2, the J gene TRBJ2-6; TRBD1 matches 8 bases. The CDR3 has 17 amino acids. V lost 6 bases, J lost 0 bases, and 7 bases stayed unmatched. Germline V gene lookup returns CDR1 SNHLY and CDR2 FYNNEI.

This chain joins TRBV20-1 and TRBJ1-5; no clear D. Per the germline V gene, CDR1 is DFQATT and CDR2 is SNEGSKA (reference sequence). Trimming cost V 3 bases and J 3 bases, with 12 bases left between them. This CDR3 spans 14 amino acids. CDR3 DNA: TGCAGTGCTAGTGCTAAGACATACAATCAGCCCCAGCATTTT. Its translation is CSASAKTYNQPQHF.

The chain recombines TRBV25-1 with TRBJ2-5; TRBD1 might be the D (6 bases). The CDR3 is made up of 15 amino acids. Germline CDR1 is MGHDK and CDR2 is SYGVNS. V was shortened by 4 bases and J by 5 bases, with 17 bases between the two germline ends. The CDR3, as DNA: TGTGCCAGCAGTGCCCCGGCAGGGGTGGGGGAGACCCAGTACTTC. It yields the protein CASSAPAGVGETQYF.

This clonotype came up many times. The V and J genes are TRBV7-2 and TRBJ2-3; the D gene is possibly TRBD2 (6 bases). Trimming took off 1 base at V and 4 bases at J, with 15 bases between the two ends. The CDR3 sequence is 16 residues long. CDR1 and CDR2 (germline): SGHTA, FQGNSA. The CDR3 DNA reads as TGTGCCAGCAGCTTAGAGGCGGGAAGCCCCCCAGATACGCAGTATTTT. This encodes CASSLEAGSPPDTQYF.

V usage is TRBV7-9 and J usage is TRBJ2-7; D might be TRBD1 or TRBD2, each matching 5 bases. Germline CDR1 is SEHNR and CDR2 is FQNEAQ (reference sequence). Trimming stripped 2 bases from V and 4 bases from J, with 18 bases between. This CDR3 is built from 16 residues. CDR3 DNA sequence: TGTGCCAGCAGCTTATCCACCGGGACCCAACGGTACGAGCAGTACTTC. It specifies CASSLSTGTQRYEQYF. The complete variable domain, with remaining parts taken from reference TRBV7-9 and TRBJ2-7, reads DTGVSQNPRHKITKRGQNVTFRCDPISEHNRLYWYRQTLGQGPEFLTYFQNEAQLEKSRLLSDRFSAERPKGSFSTLEIQRTEQGDSAMYLCASSLSTGTQRYEQYFGPGTRLTVT.

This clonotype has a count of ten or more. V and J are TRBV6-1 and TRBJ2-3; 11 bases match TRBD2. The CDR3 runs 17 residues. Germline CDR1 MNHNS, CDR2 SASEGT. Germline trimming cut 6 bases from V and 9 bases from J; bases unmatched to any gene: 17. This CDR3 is CASSRSGTSGPTGTQYF. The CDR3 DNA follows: TGTGCCAGCAGCCGATCCGGGACTAGCGGACCCACGGGAACGCAGTATTTT.

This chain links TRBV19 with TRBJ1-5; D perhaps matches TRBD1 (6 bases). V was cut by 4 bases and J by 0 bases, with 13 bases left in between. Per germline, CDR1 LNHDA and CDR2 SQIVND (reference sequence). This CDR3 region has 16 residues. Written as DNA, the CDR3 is TGTGCCAGTAGTAGGGGACAACCTCCTAGCAATCAGCCCCAGCATTTT. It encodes CASSRGQPPSNQPQHF.

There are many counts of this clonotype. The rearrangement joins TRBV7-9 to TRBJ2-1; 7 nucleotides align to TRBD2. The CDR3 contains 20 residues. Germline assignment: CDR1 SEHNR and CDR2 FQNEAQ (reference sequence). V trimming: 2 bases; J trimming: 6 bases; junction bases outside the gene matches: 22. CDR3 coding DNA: TGTGCCAGCAGCTTAATTGTCTGGGGAACAGCGGGATACTTGGGCAATGAGCAGTTCTTC. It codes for CASSLIVWGTAGYLGNEQFF.

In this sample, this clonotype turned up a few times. For the CDR3, the DNA is TGTGCCAGTAGCGACCGGGACAGTTACAATGAGCAGTTCTTC. Its translation: CASSDRDSYNEQFF. This chain uses TRBV19 with TRBJ2-1; TRBD1 matches at 7 bases. In germline, CDR1 is LNHDA, CDR2 SQIVND (reference sequence). V shed 6 bases and J 4 bases; nucleotides not matched to a gene: 6. CDR3 length equals 14 residues.

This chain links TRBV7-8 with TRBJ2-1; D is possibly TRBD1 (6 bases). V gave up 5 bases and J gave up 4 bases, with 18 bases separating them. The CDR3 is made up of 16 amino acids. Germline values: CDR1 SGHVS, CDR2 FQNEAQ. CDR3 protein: CASSKGGRTSYNEQFF. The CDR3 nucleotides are TGTGCCAGCAGCAAAGGGGGTCGGACTTCTTACAATGAGCAGTTCTTC.

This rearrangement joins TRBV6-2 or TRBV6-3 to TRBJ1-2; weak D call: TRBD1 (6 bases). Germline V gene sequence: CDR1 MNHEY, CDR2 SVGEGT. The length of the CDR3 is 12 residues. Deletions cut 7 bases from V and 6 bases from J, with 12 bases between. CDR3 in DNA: TGTGCCAGCACAGACAGGATGGATGGCTACACCTTC. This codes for CASTDRMDGYTF.

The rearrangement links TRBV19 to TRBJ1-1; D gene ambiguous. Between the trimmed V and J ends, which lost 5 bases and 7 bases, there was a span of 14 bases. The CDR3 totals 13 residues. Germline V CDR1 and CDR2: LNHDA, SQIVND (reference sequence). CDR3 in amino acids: CASSFRRDYEAFF. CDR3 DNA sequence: TGTGCCAGTAGTTTCCGGCGGGATTATGAAGCTTTCTTT.

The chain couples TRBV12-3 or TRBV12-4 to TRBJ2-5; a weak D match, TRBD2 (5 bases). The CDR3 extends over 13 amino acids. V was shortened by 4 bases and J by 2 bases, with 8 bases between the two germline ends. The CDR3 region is CASSYLAQETQYF. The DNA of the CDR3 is TGTGCCAGCAGTTATCTAGCACAAGAGACCCAGTACTTC.

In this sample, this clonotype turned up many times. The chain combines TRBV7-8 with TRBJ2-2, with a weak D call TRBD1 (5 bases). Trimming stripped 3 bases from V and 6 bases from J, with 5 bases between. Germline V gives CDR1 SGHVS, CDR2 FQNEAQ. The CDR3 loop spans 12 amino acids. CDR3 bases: TGTGCCAGCAGCTTCAGGGCCGGGGAGCTGTTTTTT. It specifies CASSFRAGELFF.

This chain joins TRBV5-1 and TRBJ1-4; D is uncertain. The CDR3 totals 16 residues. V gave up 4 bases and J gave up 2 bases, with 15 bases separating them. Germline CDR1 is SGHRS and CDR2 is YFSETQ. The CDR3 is CASSPGPPRTNEKLFF. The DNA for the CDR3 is TGCGCCAGCAGCCCTGGGCCGCCCCGGACTAATGAAAAACTGTTTTTT.

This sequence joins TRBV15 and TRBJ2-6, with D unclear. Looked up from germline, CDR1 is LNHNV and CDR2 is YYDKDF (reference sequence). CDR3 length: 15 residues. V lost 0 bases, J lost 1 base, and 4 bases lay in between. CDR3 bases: TGTGCCACCAGCAGAGATACGTCTGGGGCCAACGTCCTGACTTTC. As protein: CATSRDTSGANVLTF. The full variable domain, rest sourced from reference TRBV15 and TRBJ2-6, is DAMVIQNPRYQVTQFGKPVTLSCSQTLNHNVMYWYQQKSSQAPKLLFHYYDKDFNNEADTPDNFQSRRPNTSFCFLDIRSPGLGDTAMYLCATSRDTSGANVLTFGAGSRLTVL.

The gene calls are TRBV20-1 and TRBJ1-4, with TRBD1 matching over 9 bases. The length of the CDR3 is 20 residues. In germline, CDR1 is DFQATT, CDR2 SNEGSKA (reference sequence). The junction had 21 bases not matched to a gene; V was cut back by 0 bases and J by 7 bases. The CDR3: CSARDRFSGQGYPQGEKLFF. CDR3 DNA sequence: TGCAGTGCTAGAGATCGCTTCTCGGGACAGGGCTATCCCCAGGGTGAAAAACTGTTTTTT.

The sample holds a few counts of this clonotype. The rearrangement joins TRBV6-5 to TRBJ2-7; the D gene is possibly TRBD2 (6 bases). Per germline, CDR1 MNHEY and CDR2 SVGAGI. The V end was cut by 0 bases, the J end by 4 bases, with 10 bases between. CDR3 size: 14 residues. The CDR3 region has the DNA TGTGCCAGCAGTTACTCTCGGCGGGGTTACGAGCAGTACTTC. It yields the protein CASSYSRRGYEQYF.

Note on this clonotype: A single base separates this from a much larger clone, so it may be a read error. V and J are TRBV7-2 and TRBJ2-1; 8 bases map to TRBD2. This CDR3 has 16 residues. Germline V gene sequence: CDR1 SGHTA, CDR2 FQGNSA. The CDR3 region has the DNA TGTGCCAGCAGCTTAGAGGGGACTAGAACGGTCCGTGAGCGGTTCTTC. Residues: CASSLEGTRTVRERFF.

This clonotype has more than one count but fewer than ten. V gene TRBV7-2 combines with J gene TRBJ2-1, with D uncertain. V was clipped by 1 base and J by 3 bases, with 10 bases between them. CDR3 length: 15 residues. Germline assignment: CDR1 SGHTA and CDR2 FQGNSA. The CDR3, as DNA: TGTGCCAGCAGCTTAGGAGTGGGCCGCTACAATGAGCAGTTCTTC. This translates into CASSLGVGRYNEQFF.